Shown below are 6 T cell receptor beta chains from a single sample sequenced in a study of T cell changes during pregnancy in multiple sclerosis (dated by TCRdb to the late 2010s). To prepare the library, the immunoSEQ multiplex PCR assay was applied. The clones in this table, taken by TCRdb from immuneACCESS, are in-frame only. Not every clone is retained; where verified, under half of the shortfall comes from an unresolved V gene, and the cause of the rest is unknown. This sample comprises tens of thousands of clones, under 95% of them detected only once. The ten largest account for about 0.56% of the sample. The source material was CD4+ T cells from peripheral blood mononuclear cells, sampled in the second trimester of pregnancy. Receptors were obtained from a female donor with multiple sclerosis, enrolled in a pregnancy study.

This rearrangement joins TRBV5-1 to TRBJ2-5; tentatively, D is TRBD1 (6 bases). The CDR3 contains 13 residues. Trimming removed 4 bases at V and 6 bases at J, with 13 bases between. The V gene's germline CDR1 is SGHRS and CDR2 YFSETQ. For the CDR3, the DNA is TGCGCCAGCAGCGGAACAGGGATTCAGACCCAGTACTTC. This translates into CASSGTGIQTQYF.

The chain recombines TRBV27 with TRBJ1-1, with D perhaps matching TRBD1 (5 bases). CDR1 and CDR2 from the germline V gene are MNHEY and SMNVEV (reference sequence). V lost 5 bases to trimming and J lost 1 base, with 20 bases between them. The CDR3 has 17 residues. The CDR3: CASSPSKTVTSNTEAFF. In DNA, the CDR3 is TGTGCCAGCAGTCCCTCGAAGACAGTGACTTCGAACACTGAAGCTTTCTTT.

In this sample, this clone turned up once. The V and J genes are TRBV5-5 and TRBJ1-1; 10 bases line up with TRBD1. This CDR3 is 14 amino acids long. J was trimmed by 4 bases and V by 4 bases; bases with no gene match: 4. CDR1 and CDR2 from the germline V gene are SGHKS and YYEKEE (reference sequence). CDR3 coding DNA: TGTGCCAGCAGCCCTGACAGGGGGCTCACTGAAGCTTTCTTT. It encodes CASSPDRGLTEAFF.

The V and J genes are TRBV5-6 and TRBJ1-2; TRBD1 is a possible D gene (5 bases). CDR3 length equals 13 residues. V was cut by 0 bases and J by 7 bases, with 10 bases left in between. Germline loops: CDR1 SGHDT, CDR2 YYEEEE. Here the CDR3 DNA reads TGTGCCAGCAGCTTGGGGGGCGTCCCTGGCTACACCTTC. It translates to CASSLGGVPGYTF.

The chain combines TRBV5-4 with TRBJ1-2, with D maybe TRBD1 (5 bases). The CDR3 runs 16 residues. Trimming shortened V by 2 bases and J by 0 bases, and 14 bases separated the two germline ends. CDR1 and CDR2 (germline): SGHNT, YYREEE (reference sequence). The CDR3 DNA is TGTGCCAGCAGCTTAAGCCTCGACAGTCCTAACTATGGCTACACCTTC. Its translation is CASSLSLDSPNYGYTF.

The gene calls are TRBV30 and TRBJ1-1; weak D call: TRBD1 (6 bases). Trimming shortened V by 3 bases and J by 4 bases, and 12 bases separated the two germline ends. Germline loops: CDR1 GTSNPN, CDR2 SVGIG (reference sequence). The CDR3 runs 13 residues. The CDR3 region is CAWRRGGRTEAFF. The CDR3 DNA is TGTGCCTGGAGAAGGGGGGGACGCACTGAAGCTTTCTTT. Looking up the rest from reference TRBV30 and TRBJ1-1 gives the full variable domain: SQTIHQWPATLVQPVGSPLSLECTVEGTSNPNLYWYRQAAGRGLQLLFYSVGIGQISSEVPQNLSASRPQDRQFILSSKKLLLSDSGFYLCAWRRGGRTEAFFGQGTRLTVV.